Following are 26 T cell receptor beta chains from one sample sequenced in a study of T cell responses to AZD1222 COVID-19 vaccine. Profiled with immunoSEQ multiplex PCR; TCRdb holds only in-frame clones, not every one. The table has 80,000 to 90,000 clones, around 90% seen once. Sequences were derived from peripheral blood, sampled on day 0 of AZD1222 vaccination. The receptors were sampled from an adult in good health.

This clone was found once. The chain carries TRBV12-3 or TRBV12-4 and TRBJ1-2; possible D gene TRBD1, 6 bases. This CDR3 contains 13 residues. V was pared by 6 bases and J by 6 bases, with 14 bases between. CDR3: CASSPQGWNGYTF. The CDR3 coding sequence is TGTGCCAGCAGCCCACAGGGTTGGAATGGCTACACCTTC.

The CDR3 bases are TGCGCCAGCAGCGTGACCTTACCCGGCTCTCCAGATACGCAGTATTTT. Protein product: CASSVTLPGSPDTQYF. The chain joins TRBV5-1 to TRBJ2-3, with D hard to call. V was trimmed by 4 bases and J by 4 bases, leaving 19 bases between them. CDR1 is SGHRS and CDR2 is YFSETQ in the germline V gene. The CDR3 length is 16 residues.

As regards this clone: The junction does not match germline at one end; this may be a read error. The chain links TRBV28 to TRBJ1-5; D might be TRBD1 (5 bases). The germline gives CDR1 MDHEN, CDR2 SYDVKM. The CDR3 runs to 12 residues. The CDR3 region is CASRTFPQSQHF. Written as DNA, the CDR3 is TGTGCCAGCCGGACATTTCCTCAGTCCCAGCATTTT.

The CDR3 region has the DNA TGCGCCAGCAGCGGACTAGCGGGAGTTCGGACCGGGGAGCTGTTTTTT. It encodes CASSGLAGVRTGELFF. The chain recombines TRBV10-2 with TRBJ2-2; 13 nucleotides agree with TRBD2. Germline-derived CDR1 and CDR2 are WSHSY and SAAADI. This CDR3 is 16 amino acids long. V was pared by 6 bases and J by 5 bases, with 6 bases of the junction left unmatched.

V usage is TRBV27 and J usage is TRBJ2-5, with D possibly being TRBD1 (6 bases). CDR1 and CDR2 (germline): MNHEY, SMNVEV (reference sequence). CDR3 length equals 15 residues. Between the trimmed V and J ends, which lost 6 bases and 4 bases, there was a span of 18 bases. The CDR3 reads CASRIEGGRVETQYF. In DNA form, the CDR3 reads TGTGCCAGCAGAATTGAAGGGGGTCGGGTAGAGACCCAGTACTTC.

The DNA of the CDR3 is TGCAGTGCTAGTACAGGGTACACCGGGGAGCTGTTTTTT. Translated: CSASTGYTGELFF. V and J are TRBV20-1 and TRBJ2-2; D may be TRBD1 (6 bases). Germline CDR1 and CDR2: DFQATT and SNEGSKA (reference sequence). V lost 3 bases and J 3 bases, leaving 8 bases between the germline ends. The CDR3 covers 13 residues.

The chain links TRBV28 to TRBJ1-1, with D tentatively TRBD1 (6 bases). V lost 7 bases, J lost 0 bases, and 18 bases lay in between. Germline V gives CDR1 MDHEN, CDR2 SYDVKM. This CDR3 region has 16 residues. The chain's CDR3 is CASIPWGRGMNTEAFF. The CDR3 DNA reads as TGTGCCAGCATCCCTTGGGGCAGGGGCATGAACACTGAAGCTTTCTTT.

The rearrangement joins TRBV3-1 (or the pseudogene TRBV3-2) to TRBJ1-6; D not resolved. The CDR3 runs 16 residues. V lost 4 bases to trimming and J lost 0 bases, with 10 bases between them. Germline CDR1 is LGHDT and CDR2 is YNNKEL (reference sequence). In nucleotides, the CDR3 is TGTGCCAGCAGCCCAGGTTCCAACTCCTATAATTCACCCCTCCACTTT. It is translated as CASSPGSNSYNSPLHF.

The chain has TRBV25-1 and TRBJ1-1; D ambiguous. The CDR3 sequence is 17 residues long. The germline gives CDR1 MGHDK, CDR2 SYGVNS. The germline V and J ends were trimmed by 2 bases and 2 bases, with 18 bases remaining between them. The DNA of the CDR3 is TGTGCCAGCAGTGAACTGAATAGCCCCGGGATAAACACTGAAGCTTTCTTT. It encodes CASSELNSPGINTEAFF.

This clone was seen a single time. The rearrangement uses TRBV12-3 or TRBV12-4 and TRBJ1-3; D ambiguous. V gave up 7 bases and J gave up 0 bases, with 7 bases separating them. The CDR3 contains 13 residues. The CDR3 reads CASIRSSGNTIYF. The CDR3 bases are TGTGCCAGCATTCGGTCCTCTGGAAACACCATATATTTT.

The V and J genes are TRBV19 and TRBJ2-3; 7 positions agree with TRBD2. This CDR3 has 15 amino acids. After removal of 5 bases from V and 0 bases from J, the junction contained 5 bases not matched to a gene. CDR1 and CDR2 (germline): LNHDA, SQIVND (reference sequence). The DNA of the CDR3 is TGTGCCAGTAGTGGCGGGGGAGCCAGCACAGATACGCAGTATTTT. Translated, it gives CASSGGGASTDTQYF.

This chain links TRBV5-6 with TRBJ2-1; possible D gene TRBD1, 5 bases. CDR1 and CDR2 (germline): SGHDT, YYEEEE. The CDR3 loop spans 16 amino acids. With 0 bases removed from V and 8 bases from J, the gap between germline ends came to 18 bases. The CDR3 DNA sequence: TGTGCCAGCAGCTTGGTCACAGGCCCTGGCCTTGATGAGCAGTTCTTC. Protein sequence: CASSLVTGPGLDEQFF.

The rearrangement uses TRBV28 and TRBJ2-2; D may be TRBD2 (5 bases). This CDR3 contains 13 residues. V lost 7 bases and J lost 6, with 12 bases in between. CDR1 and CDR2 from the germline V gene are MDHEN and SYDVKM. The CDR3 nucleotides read TGTGCCAGCACCCGCCTCGGGGCCGGGGAGCTGTTTTTT. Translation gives CASTRLGAGELFF.

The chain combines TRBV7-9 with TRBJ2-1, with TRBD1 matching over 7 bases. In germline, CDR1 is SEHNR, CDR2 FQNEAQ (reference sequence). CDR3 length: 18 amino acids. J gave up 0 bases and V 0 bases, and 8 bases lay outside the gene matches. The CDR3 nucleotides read TGTGCCAGCAGCTTAGCGCCCGGACAGGCCGACTCCTACAATGAGCAGTTCTTC. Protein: CASSLAPGQADSYNEQFF.

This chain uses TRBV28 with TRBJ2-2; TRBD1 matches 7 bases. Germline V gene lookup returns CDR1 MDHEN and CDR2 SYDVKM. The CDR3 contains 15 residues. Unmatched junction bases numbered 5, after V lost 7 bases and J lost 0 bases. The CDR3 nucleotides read TGTGCCAGCATAGCCGGGACAGCGAACACCGGGGAGCTGTTTTTT. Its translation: CASIAGTANTGELFF.

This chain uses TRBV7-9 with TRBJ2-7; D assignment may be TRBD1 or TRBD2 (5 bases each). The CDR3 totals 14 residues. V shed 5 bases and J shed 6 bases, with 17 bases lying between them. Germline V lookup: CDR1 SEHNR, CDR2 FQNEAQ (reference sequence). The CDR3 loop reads CASSQGGAGSEQYF. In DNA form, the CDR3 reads TGTGCCAGCAGCCAGGGTGGGGCAGGGAGCGAGCAGTACTTC.

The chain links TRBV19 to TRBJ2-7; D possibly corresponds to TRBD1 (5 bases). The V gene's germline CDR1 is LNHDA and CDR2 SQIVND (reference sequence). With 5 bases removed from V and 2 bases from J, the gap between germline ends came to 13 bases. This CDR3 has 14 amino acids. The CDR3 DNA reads TGTGCCAGTAGTTTCGCAGGACAACCCTACGAGCAGTACTTC. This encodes CASSFAGQPYEQYF.

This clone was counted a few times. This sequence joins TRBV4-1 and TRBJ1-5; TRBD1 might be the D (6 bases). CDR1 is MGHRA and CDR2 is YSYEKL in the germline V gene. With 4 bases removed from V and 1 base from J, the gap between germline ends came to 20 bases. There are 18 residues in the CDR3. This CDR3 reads CASSPVGGGTMSNQPQHF. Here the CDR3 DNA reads TGCGCCAGCAGCCCAGTAGGGGGGGGGACTATGAGCAATCAGCCCCAGCATTTT.

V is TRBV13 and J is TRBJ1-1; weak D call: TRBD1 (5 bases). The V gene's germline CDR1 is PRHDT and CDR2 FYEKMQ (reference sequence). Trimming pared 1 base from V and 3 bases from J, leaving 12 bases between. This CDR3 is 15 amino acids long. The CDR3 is CASSLVSGYDTEAFF. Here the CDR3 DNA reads TGTGCCAGCAGCTTAGTTTCAGGGTATGACACTGAAGCTTTCTTT.

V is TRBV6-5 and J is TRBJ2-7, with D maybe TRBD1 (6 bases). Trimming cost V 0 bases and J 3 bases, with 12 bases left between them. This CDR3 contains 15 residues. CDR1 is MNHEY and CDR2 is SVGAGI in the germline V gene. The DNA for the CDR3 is TGTGCCAGCAGTTACTCTACAGGGTGGGGCTACGAGCAGTACTTC. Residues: CASSYSTGWGYEQYF.

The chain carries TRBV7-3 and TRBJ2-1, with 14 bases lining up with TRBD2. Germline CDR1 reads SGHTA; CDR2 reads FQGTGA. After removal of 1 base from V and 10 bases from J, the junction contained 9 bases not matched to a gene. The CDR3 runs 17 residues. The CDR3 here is CASSLSPGLAGGGEQFF. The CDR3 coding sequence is TGTGCCAGCAGCTTAAGCCCCGGACTAGCGGGAGGTGGCGAGCAGTTCTTC.

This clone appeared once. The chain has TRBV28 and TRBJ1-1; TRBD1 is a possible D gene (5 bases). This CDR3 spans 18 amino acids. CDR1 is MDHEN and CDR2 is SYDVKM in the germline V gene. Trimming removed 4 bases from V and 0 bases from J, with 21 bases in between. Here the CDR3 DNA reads TGTGCCAGCAGTTCAGTCCAGGGCCTAGCTATGGTGAACACTGAAGCTTTCTTT. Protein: CASSSVQGLAMVNTEAFF.

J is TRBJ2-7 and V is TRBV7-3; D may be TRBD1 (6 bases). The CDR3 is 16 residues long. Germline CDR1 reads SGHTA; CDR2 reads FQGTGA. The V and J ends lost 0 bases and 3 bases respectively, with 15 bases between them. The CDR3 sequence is CASSLTPLQGVYEQYF. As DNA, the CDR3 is TGTGCCAGCAGCTTAACGCCCTTACAGGGAGTCTACGAGCAGTACTTC. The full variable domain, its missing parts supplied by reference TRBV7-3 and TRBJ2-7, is GAGVSQTPSNKVTEKGKYVELRCDPISGHTALYWYRQSLGQGPEFLIYFQGTGAADDSGLPNDRFFAVRPEGSVSTLKIQRTERGDSAVYLCASSLTPLQGVYEQYFGPGTRLTVT.

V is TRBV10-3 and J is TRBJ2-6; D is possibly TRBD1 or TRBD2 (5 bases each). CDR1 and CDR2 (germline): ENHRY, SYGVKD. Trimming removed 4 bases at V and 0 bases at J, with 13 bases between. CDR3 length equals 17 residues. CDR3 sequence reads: CAISAGTPASGANVLTF. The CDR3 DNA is TGTGCCATCAGTGCCGGGACGCCCGCCTCTGGGGCCAACGTCCTGACTTTC.

CDR3 sequence: CASSEWTSTYEQYF. The CDR3 nucleotides read TGTGCCAGCAGTGAGTGGACCTCTACCTACGAGCAGTACTTC. This chain links TRBV25-1 with TRBJ2-7; D is unclear. Deletions cut 3 bases from V and 2 bases from J, with 11 bases between. CDR1 and CDR2 (germline): MGHDK, SYGVNS. The CDR3 is 14 amino acids.

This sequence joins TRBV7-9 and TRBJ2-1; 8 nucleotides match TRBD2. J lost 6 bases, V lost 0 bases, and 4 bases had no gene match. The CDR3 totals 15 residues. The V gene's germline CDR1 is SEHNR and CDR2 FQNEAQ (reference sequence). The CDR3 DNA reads TGTGCCAGCAGCTTAGCTACTAGCGGTCCCAATGAGCAGTTCTTC. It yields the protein CASSLATSGPNEQFF.